A single TCR beta chain is shown here with its context. Its antigen is not identified. This entry comes from a study of Tregs in tolerant kidney transplant recipients. Notes on the study in general: In tolerant patients, donor-specific Tregs outgrew total Tregs, suggesting antigen-driven expansion.

The method was immunoSEQ multiplex PCR; TCRdb's version includes in-frame clones alone and lacks a portion of them. The data show about 110,000 clones, 90% seen once. CDR1 MNHEY and CDR2 SMNVEV come from the germline V gene (reference sequence). Between the trimmed V and J ends, which lost 3 bases and 2 bases, there was a span of 11 bases. The CDR3 has 14 amino acids. This sequence was found in a human donor who received a combined kidney and bone marrow transplant. The gene calls are TRBV27 and TRBJ2-7; a possible D gene is TRBD2 (6 bases). The starting material was CD4+ T cells from blood, obtained before the transplant. The CDR3 loop is CASSLAGLPYEQYF. The CDR3 DNA sequence: TGTGCCAGCAGTTTGGCGGGACTCCCCTACGAGCAGTACTTC.